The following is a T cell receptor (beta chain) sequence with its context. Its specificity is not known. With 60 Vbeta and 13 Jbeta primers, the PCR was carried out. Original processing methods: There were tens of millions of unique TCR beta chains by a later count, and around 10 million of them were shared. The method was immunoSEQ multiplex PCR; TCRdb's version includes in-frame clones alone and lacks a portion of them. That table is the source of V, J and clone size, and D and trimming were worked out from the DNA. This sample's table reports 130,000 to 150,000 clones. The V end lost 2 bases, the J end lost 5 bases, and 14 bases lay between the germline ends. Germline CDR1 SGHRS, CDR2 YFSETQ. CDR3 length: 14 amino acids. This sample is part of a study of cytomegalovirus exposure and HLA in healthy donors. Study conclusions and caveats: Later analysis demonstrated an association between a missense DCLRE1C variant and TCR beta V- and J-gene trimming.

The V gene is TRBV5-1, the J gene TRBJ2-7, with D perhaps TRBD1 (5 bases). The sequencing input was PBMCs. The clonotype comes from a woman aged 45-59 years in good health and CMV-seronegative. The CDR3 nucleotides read TGCGCCAGCAGCTTCTCGCAGAAAGGGGACGAGCAGTACTTC. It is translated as CASSFSQKGDEQYF.